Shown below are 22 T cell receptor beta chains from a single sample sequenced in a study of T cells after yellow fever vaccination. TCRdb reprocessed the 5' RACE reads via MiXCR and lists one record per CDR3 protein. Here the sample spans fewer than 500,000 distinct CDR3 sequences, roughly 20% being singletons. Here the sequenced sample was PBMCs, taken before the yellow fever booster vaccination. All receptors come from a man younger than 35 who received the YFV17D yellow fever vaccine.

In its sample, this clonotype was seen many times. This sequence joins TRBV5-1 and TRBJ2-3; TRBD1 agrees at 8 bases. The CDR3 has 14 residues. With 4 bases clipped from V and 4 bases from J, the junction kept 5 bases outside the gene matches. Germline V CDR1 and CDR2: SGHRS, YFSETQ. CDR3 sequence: CASSRTGGPDTQYF. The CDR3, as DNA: TGCGCCAGCAGCCGTACAGGGGGACCAGATACGCAGTATTTT. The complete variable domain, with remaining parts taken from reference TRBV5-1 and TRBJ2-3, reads KAGVTQTPRYLIKTRGQQVTLSCSPISGHRSVSWYQQTPGQGLQFLFEYFSETQRNKGNFPGRFSGRQFSNSRSEMNVSTLELGDSALYLCASSRTGGPDTQYFGPGTRLTVL.

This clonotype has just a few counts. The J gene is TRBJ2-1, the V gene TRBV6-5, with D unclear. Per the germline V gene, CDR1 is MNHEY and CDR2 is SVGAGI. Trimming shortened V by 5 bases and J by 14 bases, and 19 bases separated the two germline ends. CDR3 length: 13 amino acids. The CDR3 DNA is TGTGCCAGCAGTCCTTCCTTTCGGGTAAGGGAGTTCTTC. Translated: CASSPSFRVREFF.

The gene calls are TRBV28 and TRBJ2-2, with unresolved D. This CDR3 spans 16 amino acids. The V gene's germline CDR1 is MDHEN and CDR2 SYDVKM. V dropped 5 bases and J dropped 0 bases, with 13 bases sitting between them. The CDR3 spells CASSPGSLSNTGELFF. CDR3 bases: TGTGCCAGCAGTCCCGGGTCGCTTTCGAACACCGGGGAGCTGTTTTTT.

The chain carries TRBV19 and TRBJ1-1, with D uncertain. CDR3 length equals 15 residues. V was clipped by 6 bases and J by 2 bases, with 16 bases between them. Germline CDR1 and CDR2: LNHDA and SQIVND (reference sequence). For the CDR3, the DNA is TGTGCCAGTAGCCCCGGACGGGGAGCTAACACTGAAGCTTTCTTT. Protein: CASSPGRGANTEAFF.

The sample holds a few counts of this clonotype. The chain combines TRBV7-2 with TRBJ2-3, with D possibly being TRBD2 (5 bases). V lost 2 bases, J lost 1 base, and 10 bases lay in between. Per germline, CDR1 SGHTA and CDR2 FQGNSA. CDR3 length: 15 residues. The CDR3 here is CASSLPAGRTDTQYF. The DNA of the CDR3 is TGTGCCAGCAGCTTACCGGCGGGCCGCACAGATACGCAGTATTTT.

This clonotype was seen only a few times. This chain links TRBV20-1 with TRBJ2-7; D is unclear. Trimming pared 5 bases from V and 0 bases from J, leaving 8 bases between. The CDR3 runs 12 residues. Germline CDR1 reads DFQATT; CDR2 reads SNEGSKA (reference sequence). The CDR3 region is CSADGPSYEQYF. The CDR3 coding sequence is TGCAGTGCTGATGGACCCTCCTACGAGCAGTACTTC.

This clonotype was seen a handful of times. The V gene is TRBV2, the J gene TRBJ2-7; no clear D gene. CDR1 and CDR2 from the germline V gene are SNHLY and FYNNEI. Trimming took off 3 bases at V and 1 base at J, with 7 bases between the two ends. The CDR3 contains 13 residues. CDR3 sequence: CASSEWGSYEQYF. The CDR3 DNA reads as TGTGCCAGCAGTGAGTGGGGATCCTACGAGCAGTACTTC.

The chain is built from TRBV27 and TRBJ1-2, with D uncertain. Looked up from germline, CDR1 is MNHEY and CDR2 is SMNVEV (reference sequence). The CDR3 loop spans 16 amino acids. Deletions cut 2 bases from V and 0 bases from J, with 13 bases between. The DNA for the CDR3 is TGTGCCAGCAGTTTAGACGCCGGTACCTCTAACTATGGCTACACCTTC. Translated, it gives CASSLDAGTSNYGYTF.

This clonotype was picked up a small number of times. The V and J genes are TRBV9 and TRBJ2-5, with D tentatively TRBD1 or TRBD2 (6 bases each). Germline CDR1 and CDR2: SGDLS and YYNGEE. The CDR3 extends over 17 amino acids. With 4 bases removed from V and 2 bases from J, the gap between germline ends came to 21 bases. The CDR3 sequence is CASSPHGGWLVQETQYF. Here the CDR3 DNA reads TGTGCCAGCAGCCCCCACGGGGGCTGGCTAGTACAAGAGACCCAGTACTTC.

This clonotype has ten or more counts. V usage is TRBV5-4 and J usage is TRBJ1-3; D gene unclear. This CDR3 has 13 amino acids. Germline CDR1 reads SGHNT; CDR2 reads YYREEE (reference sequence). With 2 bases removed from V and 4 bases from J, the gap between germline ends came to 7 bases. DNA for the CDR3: TGTGCCAGCAGCTTTGGACCCGGAAACACCATATATTTT. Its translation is CASSFGPGNTIYF.

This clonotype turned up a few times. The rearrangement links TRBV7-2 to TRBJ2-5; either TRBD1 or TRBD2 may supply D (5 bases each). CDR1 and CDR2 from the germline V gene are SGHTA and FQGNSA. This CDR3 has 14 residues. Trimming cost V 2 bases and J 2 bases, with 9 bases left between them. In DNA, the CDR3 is TGTGCCAGCAGCTTAAGTGGGACGCAAGAGACCCAGTACTTC. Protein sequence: CASSLSGTQETQYF. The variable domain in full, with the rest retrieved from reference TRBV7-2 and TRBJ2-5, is GAGVSQSPSNKVTEKGKDVELRCDPISGHTALYWYRQSLGQGLEFLIYFQGNSAPDKSGLPSDRFSAERTGGSVSTLTIQRTQQEDSAVYLCASSLSGTQETQYFGPGTRLLVL.

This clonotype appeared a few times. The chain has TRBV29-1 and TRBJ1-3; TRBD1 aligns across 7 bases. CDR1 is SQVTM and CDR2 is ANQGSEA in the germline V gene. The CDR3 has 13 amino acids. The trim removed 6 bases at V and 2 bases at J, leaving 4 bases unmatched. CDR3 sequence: CSVDTGAGNTIYF. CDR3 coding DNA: TGCAGCGTAGACACAGGGGCTGGAAACACCATATATTTT.

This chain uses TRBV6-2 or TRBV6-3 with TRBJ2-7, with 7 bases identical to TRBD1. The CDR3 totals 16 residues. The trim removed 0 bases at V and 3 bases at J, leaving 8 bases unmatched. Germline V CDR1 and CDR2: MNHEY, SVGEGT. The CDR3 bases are TGTGCCAGCAGTTACTCATACCGGGACAGACTCTACGAGCAGTACTTC. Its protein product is CASSYSYRDRLYEQYF.

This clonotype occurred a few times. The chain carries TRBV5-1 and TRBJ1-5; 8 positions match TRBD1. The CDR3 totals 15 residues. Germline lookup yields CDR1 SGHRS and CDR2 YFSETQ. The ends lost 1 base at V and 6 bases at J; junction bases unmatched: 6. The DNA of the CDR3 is TGCGCCAGCAGCTTGACAGGGGGAGGGAGTCAGCCCCAGCATTTT. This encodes CASSLTGGGSQPQHF.

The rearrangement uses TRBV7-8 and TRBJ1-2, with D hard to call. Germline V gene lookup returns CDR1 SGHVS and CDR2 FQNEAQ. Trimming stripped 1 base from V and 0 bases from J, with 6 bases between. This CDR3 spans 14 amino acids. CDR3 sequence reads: CASSLVVSNYGYTF. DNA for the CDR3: TGTGCCAGCAGCTTAGTAGTGTCTAACTATGGCTACACCTTC.

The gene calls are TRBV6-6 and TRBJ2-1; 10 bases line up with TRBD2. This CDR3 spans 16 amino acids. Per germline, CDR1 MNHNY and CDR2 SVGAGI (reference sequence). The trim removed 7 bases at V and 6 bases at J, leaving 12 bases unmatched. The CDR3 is CASKEFTSGNSNEQFF. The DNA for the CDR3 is TGTGCCAGCAAGGAATTTACTAGCGGGAATAGCAATGAGCAGTTCTTC.

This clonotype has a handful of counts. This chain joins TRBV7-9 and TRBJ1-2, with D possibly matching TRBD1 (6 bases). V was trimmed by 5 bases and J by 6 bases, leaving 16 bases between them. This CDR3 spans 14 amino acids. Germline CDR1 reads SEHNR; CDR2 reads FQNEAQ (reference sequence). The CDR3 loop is CASSIRTVWNGYTF. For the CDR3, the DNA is TGTGCCAGCAGCATACGGACAGTTTGGAATGGCTACACCTTC.

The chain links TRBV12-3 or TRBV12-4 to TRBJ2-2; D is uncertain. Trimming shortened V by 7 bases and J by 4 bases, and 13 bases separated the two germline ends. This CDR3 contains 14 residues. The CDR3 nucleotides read TGTGCCAGCACCCATGGGGTGGGCACCGGGGAGCTGTTTTTT. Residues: CASTHGVGTGELFF.

In nucleotides, the CDR3 is TGTGCCAGCAGTTATGCCGGGACAGAGCAAGAGACCCAGTACTTC. Translation: CASSYAGTEQETQYF. The rearrangement links TRBV7-2 to TRBJ2-5; TRBD1 matches 7 bases. Trimming at V came to 6 bases and at J to 2 bases, leaving 9 bases not matched to a gene. Germline V gene sequence: CDR1 SGHTA, CDR2 FQGNSA. The length of the CDR3 is 15 residues.

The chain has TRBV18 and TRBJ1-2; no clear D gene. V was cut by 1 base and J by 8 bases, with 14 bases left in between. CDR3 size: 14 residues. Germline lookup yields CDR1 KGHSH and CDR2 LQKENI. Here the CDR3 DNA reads TGTGCCAGCTCACCACGTTCTGGGGAGGAAGGCTACACCTTC. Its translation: CASSPRSGEEGYTF. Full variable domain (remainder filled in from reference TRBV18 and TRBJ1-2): NAGVMQNPRHLVRRRGQEARLRCSPMKGHSHVYWYRQLPEEGLKFMVYLQKENIIDESGMPKERFSAEFPKEGPSILRIQQVVRGDSAAYFCASSPRSGEEGYTFGSGTRLTVV.

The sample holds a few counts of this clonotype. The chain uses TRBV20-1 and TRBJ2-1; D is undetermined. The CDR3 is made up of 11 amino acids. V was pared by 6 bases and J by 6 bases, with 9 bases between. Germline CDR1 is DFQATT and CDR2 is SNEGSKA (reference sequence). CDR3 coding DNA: TGCAGTGCCCCTCTTAGCAATGAGCAGTTCTTC. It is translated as CSAPLSNEQFF.

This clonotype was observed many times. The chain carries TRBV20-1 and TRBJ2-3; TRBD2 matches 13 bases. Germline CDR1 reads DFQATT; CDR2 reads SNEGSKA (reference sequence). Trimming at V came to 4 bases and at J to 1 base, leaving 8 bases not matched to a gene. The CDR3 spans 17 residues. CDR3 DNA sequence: TGCAGTGCTACGACTAGCGGGGGGAAAAGTGGCACAGATACGCAGTATTTT. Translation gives CSATTSGGKSGTDTQYF.